This is a list of T cell receptor beta chains from one sample in a study of blood T cell repertoires in COVID-19. Clones were read by immunoSEQ multiplex PCR, and TCRdb kept only the in-frame ones, dropping some. The sample yields roughly 86,000 clones, about nine tenths seen once. The sample was peripheral blood. These receptors all stem from a woman in her 50s in a cohort sampled during active COVID-19. Each CDR3 is given with its conserved first and last residue. A D gene is named only where the DNA matches it firmly. The listing skips clone size in some rows; elsewhere it reads once, few, many or a size class.

D gene: TRBD1; V gene: TRBV19; J gene: TRBJ1-1; clone size: NA; CDR3 DNA: TGTGCCAGTTCTGGACAGGGGGGAGAAGCTTTCTTT; CDR3 protein: CASSGQGGEAFF
D gene: NA; V gene: TRBV28; J gene: TRBJ1-1; clone size: NA; CDR3 DNA: TGTGCCAGCAGTTTCACGGGTACGCGGAGGGCGTTCGGAGCTTTCTTT; CDR3 protein: CASSFTGTRRAFGAFF
D gene: TRBD2; V gene: TRBV19; J gene: TRBJ2-7; clone size: NA; CDR3 DNA: TGTGCCAGTAGTTTGACTAGCGGGGGCCTCTCCTACGAGCAGTACTTC; CDR3 protein: CASSLTSGGLSYEQYF
D gene: NA; V gene: TRBV10-1; J gene: TRBJ2-2; clone size: NA; CDR3 DNA: TGCGCCAGCAGTGAGTCCGGGACAAAAACACCCGGGGAGCTGTTTTTT; CDR3 protein: CASSESGTKTPGELFF
D gene: TRBD2; V gene: TRBV3-1/TRBV3-2; J gene: TRBJ2-1; clone size: NA; CDR3 DNA: TGTGCCAGCAGCCAAGCACCAAGCGGGATATATTATGAGCAGTTCTTC; CDR3 protein: CASSQAPSGIYYEQFF
D gene: NA; V gene: TRBV19; J gene: TRBJ1-1; clone size: NA; CDR3 DNA: TGTGCCAGTAGTATCCGAGGTGGCAGCCCTTTCTTT; CDR3 protein: CASSIRGGSPFF
D gene: TRBD1; V gene: TRBV29-1; J gene: TRBJ1-2; clone size: NA; CDR3 DNA: TGCAGCGTTGGTTGGGACAGGGGGCCTGGCTACACCTTC; CDR3 protein: CSVGWDRGPGYTF
D gene: NA; V gene: TRBV18; J gene: TRBJ1-1; clone size: NA; CDR3 DNA: TGTGCCAGCTCACCAGTGGTTGGGGAGAGGGCTTTCTTT; CDR3 protein: CASSPVVGERAFF
D gene: TRBD1; V gene: TRBV19; J gene: TRBJ2-7; clone size: NA; CDR3 DNA: TGTGCCAGTAGTGACCCCGGGACAGGGGGCGGGTACGAGCAGTACTTC; CDR3 protein: CASSDPGTGGGYEQYF
D gene: TRBD1; V gene: TRBV30; J gene: TRBJ2-3; clone size: NA; CDR3 DNA: TGTGCCTGGAGTGTAGGGGGCGCAGATACGCAGTATTTT; CDR3 protein: CAWSVGGADTQYF
D gene: NA; V gene: TRBV11-3; J gene: TRBJ2-3; clone size: NA; CDR3 DNA: TGTGCCAGCAGCTTAAGGTCCGGGGGTGGAGATACGCAGTATTTT; CDR3 protein: CASSLRSGGGDTQYF
D gene: NA; V gene: TRBV4-2; J gene: TRBJ1-2; clone size: NA; CDR3 DNA: TGTGCCAGCAGCCAAGAGGAGGGGAGTAGACGCTACACCTTC; CDR3 protein: CASSQEEGSRRYTF
D gene: NA; V gene: TRBV28; J gene: TRBJ2-2; clone size: NA; CDR3 DNA: TGTGCCAGCAAGGTAGCGTTGAACACCGGGGAGCTGTTTTTT; CDR3 protein: CASKVALNTGELFF
D gene: TRBD1; V gene: TRBV28; J gene: TRBJ2-7; clone size: NA; CDR3 DNA: TGTGCCACCAAAACAGGGGATACGGGCGAGCAGTACTTC; CDR3 protein: CATKTGDTGEQYF
D gene: NA; V gene: TRBV5-1; J gene: TRBJ1-1; clone size: NA; CDR3 DNA: TGCGCCAGCAGCTCTAGGGGGAACACTGAAGCTTTCTTT; CDR3 protein: CASSSRGNTEAFF
D gene: NA; V gene: TRBV6-5; J gene: TRBJ2-2; clone size: NA; CDR3 DNA: TGTGCCAGCAGTTATTGGGCAGACGTGAACACCGGGGAGCTGTTTTTT; CDR3 protein: CASSYWADVNTGELFF
D gene: TRBD1; V gene: TRBV5-1; J gene: TRBJ2-1; clone size: NA; CDR3 DNA: TGCGCCAGCAGCCGGGATGGGGACAGTTACAATGAGCAGTTCTTC; CDR3 protein: CASSRDGDSYNEQFF
D gene: NA; V gene: TRBV6-5; J gene: TRBJ1-5; clone size: NA; CDR3 DNA: TGTGCCAGCAGGGCGGGCTGGGGTTTGACTCAGCCCCAGCATTTT; CDR3 protein: CASRAGWGLTQPQHF
D gene: TRBD1; V gene: TRBV3-1/TRBV3-2; J gene: TRBJ2-1; clone size: NA; CDR3 DNA: TGTGCCAGCAGCCTAGAAGGACAGGGGGCCTTGAATGAGCAGTTCTTC; CDR3 protein: CASSLEGQGALNEQFF
D gene: TRBD2; V gene: TRBV6-1; J gene: TRBJ2-1; clone size: NA; CDR3 DNA: TGTGCCAGCAGTGATCCTCCGGGACTACCATACAATGAGCAGTTCTTC; CDR3 protein: CASSDPPGLPYNEQFF
D gene: TRBD1; V gene: TRBV10-3; J gene: TRBJ2-5; clone size: NA; CDR3 DNA: TGTGCCATCACCCGGACAGGGGGCTTGGAGACCCAGTACTTC; CDR3 protein: CAITRTGGLETQYF
D gene: NA; V gene: TRBV11-2; J gene: TRBJ2-3; clone size: NA; CDR3 DNA: TGTGCCAGCGGCTCAGGATCAGATACGCAGTATTTT; CDR3 protein: CASGSGSDTQYF
D gene: TRBD1; V gene: TRBV5-1; J gene: TRBJ2-7; clone size: NA; CDR3 DNA: TGCGCCAGCAGCTTTCAAGGACAGGCCCACGAGCAGTACTTC; CDR3 protein: CASSFQGQAHEQYF
D gene: NA; V gene: TRBV4-1; J gene: TRBJ1-3; clone size: NA; CDR3 DNA: TGCGCCAGCAGCCAAGGAAGCGGGAAAGGGCGGAACACCATATATTTT; CDR3 protein: CASSQGSGKGRNTIYF
D gene: TRBD2; V gene: TRBV7-2; J gene: TRBJ2-3; clone size: NA; CDR3 DNA: TGTGCCAGCACCTGGATAGCGGGGGGGTCTGTGGATACGCAGTATTTT; CDR3 protein: CASTWIAGGSVDTQYF
D gene: NA; V gene: TRBV12-1; J gene: TRBJ1-1; clone size: NA; CDR3 DNA: TGTGCCAGCAGCTTTGAAAAACAACAGGGGGTGAATTATATCGTGAACACTGAAGCTTTCTTT; CDR3 protein: CASSFEKQQGVNYIVNTEAFF
D gene: NA; V gene: TRBV3-1/TRBV3-2; J gene: TRBJ1-6; clone size: NA; CDR3 DNA: TGTGCCAGCCGAATGGCCCAGGGGAATTCACCCCTCCACTTT; CDR3 protein: CASRMAQGNSPLHF
D gene: TRBD1; V gene: TRBV11-2; J gene: TRBJ1-4; clone size: once; CDR3 DNA: TGTGCCAGCAGCCGAGACAGGGCGTTAGAAAAACTGTTTTTT; CDR3 protein: CASSRDRALEKLFF
D gene: NA; V gene: TRBV3-1/TRBV3-2; J gene: TRBJ1-6; clone size: NA; CDR3 DNA: TGTGCCAGCAGCGGCAGGGCCGGGAGTAATTCACCCCTCCACTTT; CDR3 protein: CASSGRAGSNSPLHF
D gene: NA; V gene: TRBV5-6; J gene: TRBJ2-7; clone size: NA; CDR3 DNA: TGTGCCAGCAGAACCCCACCGGGGGAGCAGTACTTC; CDR3 protein: CASRTPPGEQYF
D gene: NA; V gene: TRBV11-2; J gene: TRBJ1-2; clone size: once; CDR3 DNA: TGTGCCAGCAGCTTGGAAGGGGATGGCTACACCTTC; CDR3 protein: CASSLEGDGYTF
D gene: NA; V gene: TRBV6-6; J gene: TRBJ1-4; clone size: NA; CDR3 DNA: TGTGCCAGCAGTCCATCAGGTTTCACGACAGTGAATGAAAAACTGTTTTTT; CDR3 protein: CASSPSGFTTVNEKLFF
D gene: TRBD2; V gene: TRBV19; J gene: TRBJ2-1; clone size: NA; CDR3 DNA: TGTGCCAGTAGTATGGGGCTAGCGGGTGATTACAATGAGCAGTTCTTC; CDR3 protein: CASSMGLAGDYNEQFF
D gene: NA; V gene: TRBV5-1; J gene: TRBJ2-5; clone size: NA; CDR3 DNA: TGCGCCAGCAGCTTTGGAGGATCCCAAGAGACCCAGTACTTC; CDR3 protein: CASSFGGSQETQYF
D gene: TRBD1; V gene: TRBV19; J gene: TRBJ2-1; clone size: NA; CDR3 DNA: TGTGCCAGTAGTATCGGACAGGGAGCATACAATGAGCAGTTCTTC; CDR3 protein: CASSIGQGAYNEQFF
D gene: TRBD1; V gene: TRBV7-3; J gene: TRBJ2-3; clone size: NA; CDR3 DNA: TGTGCCAGCAGCACCTCCGGGACAGGGGGCGATACGCAGTATTTT; CDR3 protein: CASSTSGTGGDTQYF
D gene: TRBD1; V gene: TRBV7-8; J gene: TRBJ2-7; clone size: NA; CDR3 DNA: TGTGCCAGCAGCTCGGACAGGGACTCCTACGAGCAGTACTTC; CDR3 protein: CASSSDRDSYEQYF
D gene: TRBD2; V gene: TRBV27; J gene: TRBJ2-5; clone size: NA; CDR3 DNA: TGTGCCAGCAGTAAAGGGACTAGCGGCCGGAGGGAGACCCAGTACTTC; CDR3 protein: CASSKGTSGRRETQYF
D gene: TRBD2; V gene: TRBV11-2; J gene: TRBJ2-5; clone size: NA; CDR3 DNA: TGTGCCAGCAGCTTAGATCGAGCGGGAATGGCGGCCCAGTACTTC; CDR3 protein: CASSLDRAGMAAQYF
D gene: TRBD1; V gene: TRBV28; J gene: TRBJ2-2; clone size: NA; CDR3 DNA: TGTGCCAGCAGTTTCAACAGGGGGCTCCCCGGGGAGCTGTTTTTT; CDR3 protein: CASSFNRGLPGELFF
D gene: NA; V gene: TRBV4-2; J gene: TRBJ1-2; clone size: NA; CDR3 DNA: TGTGCCAGCAGCCATCGGGTCCAATATGGCTACACCTTC; CDR3 protein: CASSHRVQYGYTF
D gene: NA; V gene: TRBV3-1/TRBV3-2; J gene: TRBJ1-5; clone size: NA; CDR3 DNA: TGTGCCAGCAGCCAAGATAGGCAGAGCGGGGAGCCCCAGCATTTT; CDR3 protein: CASSQDRQSGEPQHF
D gene: TRBD2; V gene: TRBV3-1/TRBV3-2; J gene: TRBJ2-3; clone size: once; CDR3 DNA: TGTGCCAGCAGCCAAGTAGCTAGCGGGAGCACAGATACGCAGTATTTT; CDR3 protein: CASSQVASGSTDTQYF
D gene: NA; V gene: TRBV19; J gene: TRBJ2-3; clone size: NA; CDR3 DNA: TGTGCCAGTAGTATTGGTGTAGGGAGTACAGATACGCAGTATTTT; CDR3 protein: CASSIGVGSTDTQYF
D gene: TRBD1; V gene: TRBV4-1; J gene: TRBJ2-3; clone size: NA; CDR3 DNA: TGCGCCAGCAGCCCCACCCGGGACAGCTACACAGATACGCAGTATTTT; CDR3 protein: CASSPTRDSYTDTQYF
D gene: NA; V gene: TRBV7-2; J gene: TRBJ1-2; clone size: once; CDR3 DNA: TGTGCCAGCAGCGTCACAGGGTATGGCTACACCTTC; CDR3 protein: CASSVTGYGYTF
D gene: TRBD1; V gene: TRBV28; J gene: TRBJ2-7; clone size: NA; CDR3 DNA: TGTGCCAGCAGCTCTGCCGGGACAGGGGGCGTATACGAGCAGTACTTC; CDR3 protein: CASSSAGTGGVYEQYF
D gene: TRBD1; V gene: TRBV7-8; J gene: TRBJ1-1; clone size: NA; CDR3 DNA: TGTGCCAGCAGGGGACAGGGTGATACTGAAGCTTTCTTT; CDR3 protein: CASRGQGDTEAFF
D gene: TRBD1; V gene: TRBV7-9; J gene: TRBJ1-1; clone size: NA; CDR3 DNA: TGTGCCAGCAGCTCTATTCCACAGGGGGTCGGCACTGAAGCTTTCTTT; CDR3 protein: CASSSIPQGVGTEAFF
D gene: NA; V gene: TRBV10-2; J gene: TRBJ1-5; clone size: NA; CDR3 DNA: TGCGCCAGCAGCCCTGCGCCCGGGGGTCAGCCCCAGCATTTT; CDR3 protein: CASSPAPGGQPQHF
D gene: NA; V gene: TRBV21-1; J gene: TRBJ2-2; clone size: NA; CDR3 DNA: TGTGCCAGCAGCAAAAGCCCCTCCGGGGAGCTGTTTTTT; CDR3 protein: CASSKSPSGELFF
D gene: TRBD1; V gene: TRBV6-5; J gene: TRBJ2-7; clone size: NA; CDR3 DNA: TGTGCCAGCAGTTACTCGACAGGGGGCTACTACGAGCAGTACTTC; CDR3 protein: CASSYSTGGYYEQYF
D gene: TRBD1; V gene: TRBV11-1; J gene: TRBJ2-7; clone size: NA; CDR3 DNA: TGTGCCAGCAGCCCTGACAGGGGCGCCTACGAGCAGTACTTC; CDR3 protein: CASSPDRGAYEQYF
D gene: TRBD1; V gene: TRBV27; J gene: TRBJ2-7; clone size: NA; CDR3 DNA: TGTGCCAGCAGTCCCCTCGGGACAGGGTACGAGCAGTACTTC; CDR3 protein: CASSPLGTGYEQYF
D gene: TRBD1; V gene: TRBV28; J gene: TRBJ1-4; clone size: once; CDR3 DNA: TGTGCCAGCAGTCATTGGACAGGGGGTTTGTCTGATGAAAAACTGTTTTTT; CDR3 protein: CASSHWTGGLSDEKLFF
D gene: NA; V gene: TRBV5-1; J gene: TRBJ1-4; clone size: NA; CDR3 DNA: TGCGCCAGCAGCTTGGCCACTGACCCAGGGTACCTAGGGAATGAAAAACTGTTTTTT; CDR3 protein: CASSLATDPGYLGNEKLFF
D gene: NA; V gene: TRBV5-8; J gene: TRBJ1-4; clone size: NA; CDR3 DNA: TGTGCCAGCAGCCCGGGGGAGCATACGGTGAAACTGTTTTTT; CDR3 protein: CASSPGEHTVKLFF